One sample yielded the 21 T cell receptor beta chains listed below, sequenced in a study of blood T cell repertoires in COVID-19. Assay used: immunoSEQ multiplex PCR; TCRdb lists only in-frame clones, some missing. The table shows some 230,000 clones, with 82% occurring only once. Sequenced: peripheral blood. These TCRs come from a woman aged 80 or older with COVID-19, enrolled during active disease.

This chain links TRBV20-1 with TRBJ1-2, with TRBD1 matching over 9 bases. The CDR3 runs 14 residues. The germline V gene encodes CDR1 DFQATT and CDR2 SNEGSKA (reference sequence). Trimming took 6 bases from V and 2 from J; bases not matched to a gene: 7. CDR3 nucleotide sequence: TGCAGTGCCAGTCCGGGACAGGGAAACTATGGCTACACCTTC. This sequence encodes CSASPGQGNYGYTF.

This chain connects TRBV5-1 to TRBJ2-2; 8 bases agree with TRBD1. J lost 4 bases, V lost 0 bases, and 2 bases had no gene match. The CDR3 runs 15 residues. The germline gives CDR1 SGHRS, CDR2 YFSETQ. Here the CDR3 DNA reads TGCGCCAGCAGCTTGGGACAGGGGTTCACCGGGGAGCTGTTTTTT. It is translated as CASSLGQGFTGELFF.

The chain couples TRBV18 to TRBJ1-5; D is ambiguous. The germline V and J ends were trimmed by 2 bases and 9 bases, with 20 bases remaining between them. Germline V gene lookup returns CDR1 KGHSH and CDR2 LQKENI. CDR3 length: 16 residues. CDR3 DNA sequence: TGTGCCAGCTCACCAACAGCCCGGGAGCCCCTTTTGCCCCAGCATTTT. Its translation is CASSPTAREPLLPQHF.

The chain couples TRBV5-1 to TRBJ2-4; D possibly corresponds to TRBD2 (6 bases). Germline assignment: CDR1 SGHRS and CDR2 YFSETQ. Trimming stripped 0 bases from V and 7 bases from J, with 14 bases between. The CDR3 runs to 15 residues. The CDR3 nucleotides read TGCGCCAGCAGCTTGGGGTGGGGAGGAGGCAACATTCAGTACTTC. The encoded protein is CASSLGWGGGNIQYF.

This chain uses TRBV2 with TRBJ2-5, with D unresolved. The CDR3 sequence is 12 residues long. Trimming removed 7 bases at V and 7 bases at J, with 13 bases between. Per germline, CDR1 SNHLY and CDR2 FYNNEI. The chain's CDR3 is CASTSEALTQYF. DNA of the CDR3: TGTGCCAGCACCTCCGAGGCCTTGACCCAGTACTTC.

J is TRBJ1-3 and V is TRBV5-8, with no clear D. Germline V gene sequence: CDR1 SGHTS, CDR2 YDEGEE. The V end lost 4 bases, the J end lost 0 bases, and 11 bases lay between the germline ends. This CDR3 is built from 15 residues. This CDR3 is CASSPDRSSGNTIYF. CDR3 bases: TGTGCCAGCAGCCCCGACCGGAGCTCTGGAAACACCATATATTTT. Supplemented by reference TRBV5-8 and TRBJ1-3, the full variable domain reads EAGVTQSPTHLIKTRGQQATLRCSPISGHTSVYWYQQALGLGLQFLLWYDEGEERNRGNFPPRFSGRQFPNYSSELNVNALELEDSALYLCASSPDRSSGNTIYFGEGSWLTVV.

The V call is TRBV5-4, the J call TRBJ1-2; a weak D match, TRBD1 (5 bases). Germline CDR1 is SGHNT and CDR2 is YYREEE (reference sequence). The CDR3 loop spans 15 amino acids. V was clipped by 4 bases and J by 1 base, with 14 bases between them. The CDR3 is CASSQKTEHNYGYTF. CDR3 nucleotides: TGTGCCAGCAGCCAGAAGACAGAACATAACTATGGCTACACCTTC. Filled out from reference TRBV5-4 and TRBJ1-2, the complete variable domain reads ETGVTQSPTHLIKTRGQQVTLRCSSQSGHNTVSWYQQALGQGPQFIFQYYREEENGRGNFPPRFSGLQFPNYSSELNVNALELDDSALYLCASSQKTEHNYGYTFGSGTRLTVV.

This chain uses TRBV6-1 with TRBJ2-7, with D unclear. CDR3 length: 13 residues. The germline V gene has CDR1 MNHNS and CDR2 SASEGT. The V end lost 3 bases, the J end lost 3 bases, and 9 bases lay between the germline ends. This CDR3 reads CASSDRPDYEQYF. Written as DNA, the CDR3 is TGTGCCAGCAGTGACAGGCCAGACTACGAGCAGTACTTC.

This chain joins TRBV6-4 and TRBJ1-1, with 8 bases matching TRBD1. The CDR3 is 13 residues long. The V segment lost 1 base and the J segment 8 bases; nucleotides outside the gene matches: 3. CDR1 is MRHNA, CDR2 SNTAGT, per germline. CDR3 DNA: TGTGCCAGCAGTGACTACAGGGGGTCCGAAGCTTTCTTT. It specifies CASSDYRGSEAFF.

The chain employs TRBV6-5 and TRBJ1-6; D ambiguous. The ends were cut back, 2 bases at V and 7 bases at J, with 12 bases in the middle. The germline gives CDR1 MNHEY, CDR2 SVGAGI. This CDR3 contains 15 residues. The DNA for the CDR3 is TGTGCCAGCAGTTACGAACCGGGAACAAATTCACCCCTCCACTTT. Translation: CASSYEPGTNSPLHF.

In its sample, this clone was seen a few times. The chain couples TRBV18 to TRBJ2-2; 7 nucleotides match TRBD1. Per germline, CDR1 KGHSH and CDR2 LQKENI. CDR3 length: 13 residues. V was pared by 6 bases and J by 6 bases, with 4 bases of the junction left unmatched. This CDR3 reads CASSSTGSGELFF. The CDR3 nucleotides read TGTGCCAGCTCCTCGACAGGGTCCGGGGAGCTGTTTTTT.

The chain recombines TRBV27 with TRBJ2-5, with D possibly being TRBD1 (5 bases). The germline CDR1 and CDR2 sequences are MNHEY and SMNVEV (reference sequence). V shed 8 bases and J shed 5 bases, with 15 bases lying between them. The CDR3 sequence is 13 residues long. The CDR3 reads CASRPTGTETQYF. In DNA form, the CDR3 reads TGTGCCAGCCGACCAACAGGTACCGAGACCCAGTACTTC.

A few counts support this clone. The V and J genes are TRBV18 and TRBJ1-2; D remains ambiguous. V lost 2 bases and J 0 bases, leaving 7 bases between the germline ends. Germline assignment: CDR1 KGHSH and CDR2 LQKENI. The CDR3 length is 14 residues. The DNA for the CDR3 is TGTGCCAGCTCACCAGTGGAGTCTAACTATGGCTACACCTTC. As protein: CASSPVESNYGYTF.

V and J are TRBV6-2 or TRBV6-3 and TRBJ1-4; 9 bases fit TRBD1. Germline CDR1 and CDR2: MNHEY and SVGEGT. The CDR3 has 16 residues. The junction had 11 bases not matched to a gene; V was cut back by 5 bases and J by 7 bases. The CDR3 coding sequence is TGTGCCAGCAGTCGCGTTGGGACAGGGCATCGTGAAAAACTGTTTTTT. Protein sequence: CASSRVGTGHREKLFF.

This chain links TRBV7-8 with TRBJ1-3, with D uncertain. Trimming cost V 5 bases and J 0 bases, with 11 bases left between them. This CDR3 is built from 15 residues. The V gene's germline CDR1 is SGHVS and CDR2 FQNEAQ. This chain's CDR3 is CASSPSLASGNTIYF. The CDR3 nucleotides read TGTGCCAGCAGCCCCTCCTTGGCCTCTGGAAACACCATATATTTT. The variable domain in full, with the rest retrieved from reference TRBV7-8 and TRBJ1-3, is GAGVSQSPRYKVAKRGQDVALRCDPISGHVSLFWYQQALGQGPEFLTYFQNEAQLDKSGLPSDRFFAERPEGSVSTLKIQRTQQEDSAVYLCASSPSLASGNTIYFGEGSWLTVV.

V gene TRBV4-1 combines with J gene TRBJ2-7; 7 bases match TRBD1. Germline CDR1 MGHRA, CDR2 YSYEKL. The CDR3 totals 17 residues. Trimming removed 0 bases from V and 2 bases from J; junction bases left unmatched: 10. The CDR3 bases are TGCGCCAGCAGCCAAGATCCCCGGGGACAGAGGGCCTACGAGCAGTACTTC. Translated, it gives CASSQDPRGQRAYEQYF.

This rearrangement joins TRBV6-2 or TRBV6-3 to TRBJ2-1, with 8 bases matching TRBD2. The CDR3 spans 16 residues. V shed 2 bases, J shed 2 bases, and the junction held 5 bases outside the gene matches. Germline CDR1 MNHEY, CDR2 SVGEGT. CDR3 in DNA: TGTGCCAGCAGTTACGGGGCGGGGGGTGCCTACAATGAGCAGTTCTTC. This codes for CASSYGAGGAYNEQFF.

This clone was picked up one time. V and J are TRBV3-1 (or the pseudogene TRBV3-2) and TRBJ2-5; TRBD2 matches 9 bases. The CDR3 contains 15 residues. Germline V gene data show CDR1 as LGHDT and CDR2 as YNNKEL (reference sequence). The V segment lost 1 base and the J segment 4 bases; nucleotides outside the gene matches: 4. In DNA form, the CDR3 reads TGTGCCAGCAGCCAAGTGCGGGGGGGAGGAGAGACCCAGTACTTC. It codes for CASSQVRGGGETQYF.

The chain links TRBV27 to TRBJ2-7; 10 bases agree with TRBD2. CDR3 length equals 17 residues. With V trimmed by 2 bases and J by 2 bases, 9 bases remained unmatched. Germline CDR1 reads MNHEY; CDR2 reads SMNVEV (reference sequence). CDR3 region: CASSLRGDLAGAYEQYF. Written as DNA, the CDR3 is TGTGCCAGCAGTTTAAGAGGAGACCTAGCGGGGGCCTACGAGCAGTACTTC.

The rearrangement joins TRBV4-3 to TRBJ2-2; D uncertain. The V gene lost 0 bases and the J gene lost 3 bases, with 17 bases spanning the gap. Germline assignment: CDR1 LGHNA and CDR2 YSLEER. CDR3 length equals 18 residues. Here the CDR3 reads CASSQDPQDGFDTGELFF. The CDR3, as DNA: TGCGCCAGCAGCCAAGATCCGCAGGATGGTTTCGACACCGGGGAGCTGTTTTTT.

The chain uses TRBV30 and TRBJ2-7, with 7 bases fitting TRBD2. The CDR3 has 12 amino acids. Germline assignment: CDR1 GTSNPN and CDR2 SVGIG (reference sequence). J was trimmed by 3 bases and V by 7 bases; bases with no gene match: 6. The CDR3 region is CASGTTGYEQYF. Written as DNA, the CDR3 is TGTGCCTCCGGGACTACCGGCTACGAGCAGTACTTC.